The 17 T cell receptor beta chains in this list originate from one sample, sequenced in a study of T cell repertoires in cytomegalovirus infection. Their antigen targets remain unknown. TCRdb re-called the reads with MiXCR, one entry per CDR3 protein. The sample consists of hundreds of thousands of distinct CDR3 sequences, roughly 36% of them appearing once. The sequencing used cultured PBMCs, collected from culture after CMV antigen stimulation. These receptors came from a human donor in good health (CMV status not recorded). Some clones in this sample may be carry-over from other donors' samples.

This chain connects TRBV29-1 to TRBJ1-1; D not certain. The CDR3 is 11 amino acids. The V end lost 2 bases, the J end lost 1 base, and 2 bases lay between the germline ends. Germline values: CDR1 SQVTM, CDR2 ANQGSEA. The CDR3 here is CSVEQNTEAFF. The CDR3 coding sequence is TGCAGCGTTGAACAGAACACTGAAGCTTTCTTT. Full variable domain (rest looked up from reference TRBV29-1 and TRBJ1-1): SAVISQKPSRDICQRGTSLTIQCQVDSQVTMMFWYRQQPGQSLTLIATANQGSEATYESGFVIDKFPISRPNLTFSTLTVSNMSPEDSSIYLCSVEQNTEAFFGQGTRLTVV.

The table lists this clonotype with many counts. This chain connects TRBV7-8 to TRBJ1-1, with 10 nucleotides matching TRBD1. The CDR3 is made up of 18 amino acids. Germline V CDR1 and CDR2: SGHVS, FQNEAQ. The V segment lost 1 base and the J segment 0 bases; nucleotides outside the gene matches: 8. The CDR3 here is CASSLVGTGAGMNTEAFF. In DNA, the CDR3 is TGTGCCAGCAGCTTAGTAGGGACAGGGGCCGGGATGAACACTGAAGCTTTCTTT. The whole variable domain, filled in from reference TRBV7-8 and TRBJ1-1, reads GAGVSQSPRYKVAKRGQDVALRCDPISGHVSLFWYQQALGQGPEFLTYFQNEAQLDKSGLPSDRFFAERPEGSVSTLKIQRTQQEDSAVYLCASSLVGTGAGMNTEAFFGQGTRLTVV.

There are a few counts of this clonotype. The rearrangement links TRBV27 to TRBJ2-3; 10 bases agree with TRBD1. The CDR3 loop spans 17 amino acids. The J segment lost 4 bases and the V segment lost 6 bases, leaving 13 bases of the junction unmatched. Looked up from germline, CDR1 is MNHEY and CDR2 is SMNVEV (reference sequence). The CDR3 region has the DNA TGTGCCAGCAGCTCATTGCCGGGACAGGGGATCTCAGATACGCAGTATTTT. It codes for CASSSLPGQGISDTQYF.

This clonotype was counted at least ten times. The chain recombines TRBV7-2 with TRBJ2-2, with 9 bases identical to TRBD1. Trimming removed 4 bases from V and 1 base from J; junction bases left unmatched: 1. CDR1 SGHTA and CDR2 FQGNSA come from the germline V gene. The CDR3 runs to 15 residues. DNA for the CDR3: TGTGCCAGCAGCTGGGACAGGGTGAACACCGGGGAGCTGTTTTTT. Translation gives CASSWDRVNTGELFF.

This clonotype was counted a single time. The CDR3 region has the DNA TGCAGTGCTAGCCTCGACTCACAGACAAGGGACAGGGTTAACGAAAAACTGTTTTTT. Amino acids: CSASLDSQTRDRVNEKLFF. This chain joins TRBV20-1 and TRBJ1-4, with 9 bases lining up with TRBD1. The CDR3 is 19 amino acids. V dropped 3 bases and J dropped 8; count of bases not matched to a gene: 22. Germline CDR1 reads DFQATT; CDR2 reads SNEGSKA (reference sequence).

This chain links TRBV20-1 with TRBJ1-2; the D is unclear. The germline V gene has CDR1 DFQATT and CDR2 SNEGSKA (reference sequence). The CDR3 is 13 residues long. V lost 6 bases to trimming and J lost 4 bases, with 15 bases between them. CDR3 DNA sequence: TGCAGTGCCACCGCGGGCCCCACCTATGGCTACACCTTC. Protein: CSATAGPTYGYTF.

The rearrangement links TRBV19 to TRBJ1-1, with 7 bases matching TRBD1. J was trimmed by 2 bases and V by 5 bases; bases with no gene match: 5. Germline CDR1 and CDR2: LNHDA and SQIVND (reference sequence). The CDR3 is 14 amino acids. This CDR3 reads CASSAQGGNTEAFF. CDR3 nucleotide sequence: TGTGCCAGTAGTGCCCAGGGGGGAAACACTGAAGCTTTCTTT.

The DNA for the CDR3 is TGTGCCAGCAGCTCCTGGACTAGGGGCACAGATACGCAGTATTTT. Translating it yields CASSSWTRGTDTQYF. This rearrangement joins TRBV7-9 to TRBJ2-3; TRBD2 matches at 7 bases. CDR3 length: 15 amino acids. V lost 4 bases and J lost 1; bases outside the gene matches: 5. CDR1 is SEHNR, CDR2 FQNEAQ, per germline (reference sequence). The full variable domain, in which reference TRBV7-9 and TRBJ2-3 provide the parts outside the CDR3, is DTGVSQNPRHKITKRGQNVTFRCDPISEHNRLYWYRQTLGQGPEFLTYFQNEAQLEKSRLLSDRFSAERPKGSFSTLEIQRTEQGDSAMYLCASSSWTRGTDTQYFGPGTRLTVL.

The chain carries TRBV7-9 and TRBJ2-7, with D perhaps matching TRBD2 (6 bases). The CDR3 has 15 residues. Per the germline V gene, CDR1 is SEHNR and CDR2 is FQNEAQ (reference sequence). V was pared by 3 bases and J by 0 bases, with 12 bases between. This chain's CDR3 is CASSFLSGASYEQYF. The CDR3 nucleotides read TGTGCCAGCAGCTTCTTGTCGGGAGCCTCCTACGAGCAGTACTTC.

The chain joins TRBV12-3 or TRBV12-4 to TRBJ2-2; D is undetermined. The V end lost 3 bases, the J end lost 7 bases, and 9 bases lay between the germline ends. CDR3 size: 13 residues. The CDR3 loop is CASSFRRNGELFF. The CDR3, as DNA: TGTGCCAGCAGTTTTAGGCGCAACGGGGAGCTGTTTTTT.

This clonotype showed up just a few times. V and J are TRBV28 and TRBJ2-5; no definite D call. The V gene lost 7 bases and the J gene lost 5 bases, with 17 bases spanning the gap. The CDR3 totals 14 residues. Germline V gene data show CDR1 as MDHEN and CDR2 as SYDVKM. DNA for the CDR3: TGTGCCAGCACCGGTTCTAACCTGAGGGAGACCCAGTACTTC. Encoded protein: CASTGSNLRETQYF.

CDR3 in amino acids: CASRDRGGGYEQYF. DNA of the CDR3: TGTGCCAGCAGAGACAGGGGTGGCGGCTACGAGCAGTACTTC. The J gene is TRBJ2-7, the V gene TRBV6-2 or TRBV6-3, with 8 positions matching TRBD1. The CDR3 covers 14 residues. Per germline, CDR1 MNHEY and CDR2 SVGEGT. J gave up 3 bases and V 6 bases, and 7 bases lay outside the gene matches.

V usage is TRBV29-1 and J usage is TRBJ1-2; no clear D gene. Germline V gene sequence: CDR1 SQVTM, CDR2 ANQGSEA. V shed 2 bases and J shed 4 bases, with 8 bases lying between them. This CDR3 spans 12 amino acids. The CDR3 sequence: CSVESGSYGYTF. CDR3 coding DNA: TGCAGCGTTGAAAGTGGGTCCTATGGCTACACCTTC.

This clonotype was counted a few times. CDR3 bases: TGTGCCAGCAGCTATGTACGAGGGAATGCTGAAGCTTTCTTT. Its translation is CASSYVRGNAEAFF. The V gene is TRBV7-2, the J gene TRBJ1-1; D remains unclear. The CDR3 extends over 14 amino acids. V gave up 4 bases and J gave up 6 bases, with 15 bases separating them. Germline V gives CDR1 SGHTA, CDR2 FQGNSA.

In this sample, this clonotype turned up a few times. The CDR3 sequence is CASGPSQETQYF. For the CDR3, the DNA is TGTGCCAGCGGACCGAGCCAAGAGACCCAGTACTTC. The chain employs TRBV2 and TRBJ2-5; D not certain. CDR3 length equals 12 residues. V lost 8 bases, J lost 1 base, and 8 bases lay in between. The germline CDR1 and CDR2 sequences are SNHLY and FYNNEI.

The chain links TRBV7-9 to TRBJ1-6; D call uncertain. This CDR3 is built from 15 residues. The ends were cut back, 1 base at V and 3 bases at J, with 7 bases in the middle. The germline gives CDR1 SEHNR, CDR2 FQNEAQ (reference sequence). The CDR3 nucleotides are TGTGCCAGCAGCTTAGACAGACTCTATAATTCACCCCTCCACTTT. It encodes CASSLDRLYNSPLHF.

This clonotype has a count of ten or more. This chain connects TRBV7-2 to TRBJ2-1; D might be TRBD1 or TRBD2, each matching 5 bases. The CDR3 loop spans 13 amino acids. V was trimmed by 0 bases and J by 13 bases, leaving 13 bases between them. The V gene's germline CDR1 is SGHTA and CDR2 FQGNSA. The CDR3 here is CASSLAIRDGQFF. CDR3 coding DNA: TGTGCCAGCAGCTTAGCGATTCGGGACGGTCAGTTCTTC.